These 8 T cell receptor beta chains originate from one sample sequenced in a study of regulatory T cells in long-lasting Graves disease. Time point defined: newly diagnosed GD, antithyroid drugs for less than 3 months. RNA isolated from PBMCs was used to make the TCR library. CDR3 regions were amplified by Arm-PCR using iRepertoire HTBI primers to build TCR beta libraries. From the multiplex PCR reads, TCRdb called clonotypes with MiXCR, one entry per CDR3 protein. The sample lists 360,000 or so distinct CDR3 sequences; 15% to 20% were seen once. These data also featured in a second study, about T cells in Graves' hyperthyroidism and ophthalmopathy.

The sequencing used peripheral blood mononuclear cells (PBMCs), collected at new diagnosis, from a patient treated with antithyroid drugs. These receptors all come from a woman under 30 with Graves disease.

There are a few counts of this clonotype. This sequence joins TRBV28 and TRBJ1-3; weak D call: TRBD1 (6 bases). Germline lookup yields CDR1 MDHEN and CDR2 SYDVKM. The CDR3 loop spans 17 amino acids. Trimming took off 2 bases at V and 3 bases at J, with 17 bases between the two ends. The CDR3 here is CASSLPALGAGGNTIYF. The CDR3 DNA reads as TGTGCCAGCAGTTTACCGGCGCTGGGGGCGGGTGGAAACACCATATATTTT.

This clonotype was recorded a few times. The chain combines TRBV20-1 with TRBJ2-7; D is ambiguous. The CDR3 sequence is 16 residues long. V shed 0 bases and J shed 1 base, with 16 bases lying between them. Per the germline V gene, CDR1 is DFQATT and CDR2 is SNEGSKA (reference sequence). The chain's CDR3 is CSARDHRSSWSYEQYF. The CDR3 DNA is TGCAGTGCTAGAGATCACCGCAGCAGTTGGTCCTACGAGCAGTACTTC.

In this sample, this clonotype turned up many times. The chain carries TRBV20-1 and TRBJ2-5; weak D call: TRBD1 (5 bases). CDR3 length: 14 amino acids. The V end was cut by 1 base, the J end by 2 bases, with 11 bases between. The germline V gene encodes CDR1 DFQATT and CDR2 SNEGSKA (reference sequence). CDR3 sequence: CSARAGWYQETQYF. The CDR3 DNA reads as TGCAGTGCTAGAGCAGGGTGGTATCAAGAGACCCAGTACTTC.

This clonotype was detected many times. V usage is TRBV28 and J usage is TRBJ2-7; D might be TRBD1 (6 bases). V gave up 9 bases and J gave up 0 bases, with 15 bases separating them. CDR1 is MDHEN, CDR2 SYDVKM, per germline. This CDR3 contains 14 residues. This CDR3 reads CASLTGTPSYEQYF. The DNA for the CDR3 is TGTGCCAGTCTAACAGGGACCCCCTCCTACGAGCAGTACTTC.

At least ten counts were recorded for this clonotype. The chain uses TRBV30 and TRBJ1-1; D is unclear. Germline V lookup: CDR1 GTSNPN, CDR2 SVGIG (reference sequence). This CDR3 contains 16 residues. V dropped 0 bases and J dropped 2 bases, with 16 bases sitting between them. CDR3 DNA: TGTGCCTGGAGTGTATTCGGAGGGCTGATAAACACTGAAGCTTTCTTT. It encodes CAWSVFGGLINTEAFF. The whole variable domain, remainder taken from reference TRBV30 and TRBJ1-1, is SQTIHQWPATLVQPVGSPLSLECTVEGTSNPNLYWYRQAAGRGLQLLFYSVGIGQISSEVPQNLSASRPQDRQFILSSKKLLLSDSGFYLCAWSVFGGLINTEAFFGQGTRLTVV.

This clonotype was recorded a few times. The J gene is TRBJ2-1, the V gene TRBV6-1; D remains unclear. Germline assignment: CDR1 MNHNS and CDR2 SASEGT. Trimming cost V 1 base and J 4 bases, with 17 bases left between them. The CDR3 has 17 amino acids. The CDR3 sequence is CASSEVRRSAQYNEQFF. In DNA, the CDR3 is TGTGCCAGCAGTGAAGTTCGGCGTTCAGCTCAATACAATGAGCAGTTCTTC.

A note on this clonotype: A read error may explain this, as a much larger clone is one base away. V is TRBV5-5 and J is TRBJ2-3; TRBD1 matches at 9 bases. The CDR3 sequence is 16 residues long. CDR1 and CDR2 (germline): SGHKS, YYEKEE (reference sequence). Losses at the gene ends were 4 bases for V and 0 bases for J; bases not matched to a gene: 6. As DNA, the CDR3 is TGTGCCAGCAGCGACGACAGGGGGTTCAGCACAGATACGCAGTATTTT. It specifies CASSDDRGFSTDTQYF.

This clonotype was picked up many times. J is TRBJ2-1 and V is TRBV6-1, with D hard to call. The CDR3 has 16 amino acids. V lost 2 bases to trimming and J lost 0 bases, with 11 bases between them. Looked up from germline, CDR1 is MNHNS and CDR2 is SASEGT. The CDR3 coding sequence is TGTGCCAGCAGTGAAATCGTCACCCGCTCCTACAATGAGCAGTTCTTC. It yields the protein CASSEIVTRSYNEQFF.